The T cell receptor (beta chain) described here comes from a study of blood T cell repertoires in COVID-19. The assay was immunoSEQ multiplex PCR, and TCRdb's table has in-frame clones only and misses some. The data hold about 250,000 clones, with about 80% observed a single time. The CDR3 consists of 15 residues. V shed 3 bases and J 4 bases; nucleotides not matched to a gene: 7. Germline V lookup: CDR1 GTSNPN, CDR2 SVGIG (reference sequence). Recruits, aged 18 to 89 years, lived in 24 US areas. The sequence was collected from a man between 45 and 60 years old who had recovered from COVID-19. V gene TRBV30 combines with J gene TRBJ2-2, with 8 bases fitting TRBD1. The sequencing input was PBMCs or T cells enriched from blood (not recorded which). The CDR3: CAWSRPDRATGELFF. In nucleotides, the CDR3 is TGTGCCTGGAGCCGACCGGACAGGGCCACCGGGGAGCTGTTTTTT.